These 13 T cell receptor beta chains share one sample of origin, sequenced in a study of T cell responses to AZD1222 COVID-19 vaccine. The table came from immunoSEQ multiplex PCR; TCRdb's copy has only in-frame clones and leaves some out. The profile shows 140,000 to 150,000 clones, 85% to 95% of them singletons. The specimen was peripheral blood, collected on day 0 of AZD1222 vaccination. These TCRs come from an adult in good health.

The chain recombines TRBV7-8 with TRBJ1-5; no reliable D call. Germline CDR1 SGHVS, CDR2 FQNEAQ. V gave up 3 bases and J gave up 0 bases, with 9 bases separating them. The CDR3 runs 15 residues. The CDR3: CASSFNRNSNQPQHF. As DNA, the CDR3 is TGTGCCAGCAGCTTCAACAGAAATAGCAATCAGCCCCAGCATTTT.

In DNA, the CDR3 is TGTGCCAGCAGCGCCGAGCCGACAGGGGTCAATGAGCAGTTCTTC. Its protein product is CASSAEPTGVNEQFF. The chain recombines TRBV9 with TRBJ2-1; 8 bases map to TRBD1. Germline values: CDR1 SGDLS, CDR2 YYNGEE. The CDR3 is 15 residues long. The junction had 8 bases not matched to a gene; V was cut back by 3 bases and J by 6 bases.

This rearrangement joins TRBV7-9 to TRBJ1-1, with 9 nucleotides matching TRBD1. The CDR3 covers 15 residues. V was pared by 5 bases and J by 0 bases, with 4 bases of the junction left unmatched. CDR1 is SEHNR and CDR2 is FQNEAQ in the germline V gene (reference sequence). CDR3 protein: CASSPGQGMNTEAFF. The CDR3 DNA is TGTGCCAGCAGCCCCGGACAGGGGATGAACACTGAAGCTTTCTTT.

V and J are TRBV11-3 and TRBJ2-5; 8 bases line up with TRBD1. Looked up from germline, CDR1 is SGHNT and CDR2 is YENEEA. Losses at the gene ends were 5 bases for V and 5 bases for J; bases not matched to a gene: 10. This CDR3 has 15 amino acids. CDR3 region: CASSHRQGRYETQYF. The DNA of the CDR3 is TGTGCCAGCAGCCATAGACAGGGGAGGTATGAGACCCAGTACTTC.

The V and J genes are TRBV30 and TRBJ1-2; no definite D call. The CDR3 runs 12 residues. The V and J ends lost 3 bases and 5 bases respectively, with 10 bases between them. The germline V gene has CDR1 GTSNPN and CDR2 SVGIG (reference sequence). This chain's CDR3 is CAWSGQSYGYTF. The CDR3 bases are TGTGCCTGGAGCGGTCAGTCATATGGCTACACCTTC.

The rearrangement joins TRBV27 to TRBJ2-7; weak D call: TRBD1 (6 bases). This CDR3 is 17 amino acids long. The germline V and J ends were trimmed by 1 base and 1 base, with 17 bases remaining between them. The germline V gene has CDR1 MNHEY and CDR2 SMNVEV (reference sequence). The CDR3 protein is CASSLLPGELTSYEQYF. As DNA, the CDR3 is TGTGCCAGCAGTTTATTGCCAGGGGAGCTTACTTCCTACGAGCAGTACTTC.

V usage is TRBV27 and J usage is TRBJ1-6; D not resolved. The CDR3 contains 14 residues. V lost 2 bases and J lost 7, with 9 bases in between. CDR1 is MNHEY and CDR2 is SMNVEV in the germline V gene (reference sequence). The CDR3 DNA sequence: TGTGCCAGCAGTTTAATCTTTGGCAATTCACCCCTCCACTTT. This sequence encodes CASSLIFGNSPLHF.

The CDR3 DNA is TGTGCCAGCAGCCATGACAGAATTGAAGCTTTCTTT. This gives the protein CASSHDRIEAFF. The genes are TRBV3-1 (or the pseudogene TRBV3-2) and TRBJ1-1, with D tentatively TRBD1 (5 bases). V lost 3 bases and J 7 bases, leaving 9 bases between the germline ends. The CDR3 is made up of 12 amino acids. Germline V gene sequence: CDR1 LGHDT, CDR2 YNNKEL (reference sequence).

DNA for the CDR3: TGTGCCAGCAGTGAAGCTTCAGGGGGTAATGAAAAACTGTTTTTT. It translates to CASSEASGGNEKLFF. The gene calls are TRBV2 and TRBJ1-4; 7 bases match TRBD1. This CDR3 contains 15 residues. Trimming took 0 bases from V and 4 from J; bases not matched to a gene: 2. The V gene's germline CDR1 is SNHLY and CDR2 FYNNEI.

The chain carries TRBV14 and TRBJ2-7; D remains ambiguous. V was shortened by 1 base and J by 5 bases, with 3 bases between the two germline ends. This CDR3 is built from 11 residues. CDR1 is SGHDN, CDR2 FVKESK, per germline. The CDR3 nucleotides are TGTGCCAGCAGCCAAGTCAACGAGCAGTACTTC. Its protein is CASSQVNEQYF.

J is TRBJ1-2 and V is TRBV19, with D uncertain. This CDR3 region has 11 residues. CDR1 is LNHDA and CDR2 is SQIVND in the germline V gene (reference sequence). V dropped 1 base and J dropped 6 bases, with 3 bases sitting between them. The CDR3 here is CASSIGNGYTF. CDR3 coding DNA: TGTGCCAGTAGTATAGGAAATGGCTACACCTTC. Variable domain in full (rest from reference TRBV19 and TRBJ1-2): DGGITQSPKYLFRKEGQNVTLSCEQNLNHDAMYWYRQDPGQGLRLIYYSQIVNDFQKGDIAEGYSVSREKKESFPLTVTSAQKNPTAFYLCASSIGNGYTFGSGTRLTVV.

The V gene is TRBV29-1, the J gene TRBJ1-1, with 8 bases aligning to TRBD1. CDR3 length: 12 residues. CDR1 and CDR2 (germline): SQVTM, ANQGSEA. V lost 3 bases, J lost 10 bases, and 7 bases stayed unmatched. The CDR3 DNA follows: TGCAGCGTTGACCAGGACAGGGTCCGAGCTTTCTTT. This translates into CSVDQDRVRAFF.

This chain links TRBV11-2 with TRBJ2-1; D gene uncertain. With 5 bases removed from V and 8 bases from J, the gap between germline ends came to 13 bases. CDR3 length equals 13 residues. Germline V CDR1 and CDR2: SGHAT, FQNNGV. CDR3: CASSRYVGDEQFF. For the CDR3, the DNA is TGTGCCAGCAGCCGTTATGTTGGGGATGAGCAGTTCTTC.